The clone carrying this TCR beta chain was seen a handful of times. What it binds is not known. Participants comprised healthy donors of bone marrow. PCR employed 60 Vbeta and 13 Jbeta primers. TCRdb's table, derived via immunoSEQ multiplex PCR, lists solely in-frame clones and lacks some. This table holds fewer than 90,000 clones, around 78% found once. There are 18 residues in the CDR3. Germline CDR1 MDHEN, CDR2 SYDVKM. V lost 3 bases, J lost 0 bases, and 9 bases stayed unmatched. This entry comes from a study of cytomegalovirus exposure and HLA in healthy donors. Study-level background: Earlier, about 179 million T cells were analyzed, and 95 million to 140 million unique TCR beta sequences were found among them. Whole-study findings and limits: Rarity marked most TCR sequences, yet some public TCRs occurred in many donors.

The source is a male donor in good health and CMV-seropositive. The sample consisted of PBMCs. The gene calls are TRBV28 and TRBJ2-4, with TRBD2 matching 9 bases. CDR3 in DNA: TGTGCCAGCAGTTTCCTTGCTAGCGGGATGCCAGCCAAAAACATTCAGTACTTC. As protein: CASSFLASGMPAKNIQYF. Looking up the rest from reference TRBV28 and TRBJ2-4 gives the full variable domain: DVKVTQSSRYLVKRTGEKVFLECVQDMDHENMFWYRQDPGLGLRLIYFSYDVKMKEKGDIPEGYSVSREKKERFSLILESASTNQTSMYLCASSFLASGMPAKNIQYFGAGTRLSVL.